The rows below give T cell receptor beta chains drawn from one sample of a study of cytomegalovirus exposure and HLA in healthy donors. Clones were sequenced by immunoSEQ multiplex PCR, and TCRdb holds only the in-frame ones, with some missing. The table has about 220,000 clones, 90% to 95% seen once. Sequenced input: PBMCs. Receptors originate from a woman aged 18-29 years in good health and CMV-seronegative. Each CDR3 is given with its conserved first and last residue. The D gene is left open where the match is weak. Clone sizes are given selectively: once, few, many, or a class where the clone is expanded.

D	V	J	size	CDR3	DNA
TRBD1	TRBV30	TRBJ1-1	NA	CAWGGNRGRGTEAFF	TGTGCCTGGGGTGGTAACAGGGGCCGGGGCACTGAAGCTTTCTTT
TRBD2	TRBV27	TRBJ2-1	NA	CASSSLGLAGRPYNEQFF	TGTGCCAGCAGTTCCCTCGGACTAGCGGGAAGACCCTACAATGAGCAGTTCTTC
TRBD2	TRBV5-1	TRBJ2-1	NA	CASSSGGLAGNNEQFF	TGCGCCAGCAGCTCCGGGGGACTAGCGGGCAACAATGAGCAGTTCTTC
NA	TRBV7-6	TRBJ2-2	NA	CASSLGGSSTGELFF	TGTGCCAGCAGCTTAGGAGGTTCTAGTACCGGGGAGCTGTTTTTT
NA	TRBV27	TRBJ2-7	NA	CASSLAGASYEQYF	TGTGCCAGCAGTTTAGCGGGGGCCTCCTACGAGCAGTACTTC
TRBD2	TRBV15	TRBJ2-1	NA	CATRDRRTSAYNEQFF	TGTGCCACCAGGGACAGGCGGACTAGCGCGTACAATGAGCAGTTCTTC
NA	TRBV29-1	TRBJ2-2	NA	CSVAATGANTGELFF	TGCAGCGTTGCCGCTACGGGAGCGAACACCGGGGAGCTGTTTTTT
NA	TRBV9	TRBJ1-1	NA	CASSSLPHMNTEAFF	TGTGCCAGCAGCTCGTTACCCCACATGAACACTGAAGCTTTCTTT
TRBD1	TRBV27	TRBJ2-1	NA	CASRTGTAYYNEQFF	TGTGCCAGCAGAACCGGGACAGCGTACTACAATGAGCAGTTCTTC
TRBD1	TRBV30	TRBJ1-6	NA	CACEGQGYNSPLHF	TGTGCCTGTGAGGGACAGGGCTATAATTCACCCCTCCACTTT
TRBD2	TRBV25-1	TRBJ2-3	NA	CASSDSRPRGGTDTQYF	TGTGCCAGCAGTGATTCGAGGCCCCGGGGGGGCACAGATACGCAGTATTTT
NA	TRBV27	TRBJ2-7	NA	CASSFAGREQYF	TGTGCCAGCAGTTTCGCGGGACGCGAGCAGTACTTC
TRBD1	TRBV5-5	TRBJ2-1	NA	CASRGAETGVGDEQFF	TGTGCCAGCAGGGGGGCAGAGACAGGGGTAGGTGATGAGCAGTTCTTC
NA	TRBV5-1	TRBJ2-2	NA	CASSLADRGSNTGELFF	TGCGCCAGCAGCTTGGCCGACCGGGGTTCCAACACCGGGGAGCTGTTTTTT
NA	TRBV30	TRBJ1-1	once	CAWIQNNPEAFF	TGTGCCTGGATACAGAACAACCCAGAAGCTTTCTTT
TRBD1	TRBV5-1	TRBJ2-2	once	CASSSILGGRGTGELFF	TGCGCCAGCAGCTCTATCCTAGGGGGCCGTGGGACCGGGGAGCTGTTTTTT
NA	TRBV9	TRBJ1-2	NA	CASNVGSSTGNYGYTF	TGTGCCAGCAACGTAGGGTCTTCGACGGGGAACTATGGCTACACCTTC
TRBD1	TRBV7-9	TRBJ2-2	NA	CASNPGTGIRGPAGELFF	TGTGCCAGCAACCCCGGGACAGGGATTAGAGGACCGGCCGGGGAGCTGTTTTTT
NA	TRBV7-9	TRBJ2-1	NA	CASSLSLEVSNEQFF	TGTGCCAGCAGCTTATCGCTAGAAGTGAGCAATGAGCAGTTCTTC
TRBD2	TRBV2	TRBJ2-1	NA	CASRVAGMNEQFF	TGTGCCAGCAGAGTAGCGGGAATGAATGAGCAGTTCTTC
TRBD1	TRBV28	TRBJ1-2	NA	CASSSSGQPEFYGYTF	TGTGCCAGCAGCTCCTCGGGACAGCCCGAATTCTATGGCTACACCTTC
TRBD2	TRBV2	TRBJ2-7	NA	CALSSGGTYTYEQYF	TGTGCCTTATCTAGCGGGGGCACATACACCTACGAGCAGTACTTC
NA	TRBV20-1	TRBJ2-7	NA	CSAIGSGEQYF	TGCAGTGCTATCGGGAGTGGCGAGCAGTACTTC
NA	TRBV6-1	TRBJ2-7	NA	CASGKTGGYEQYF	TGTGCCAGCGGGAAGACAGGCGGCTACGAGCAGTACTTC
NA	TRBV6-5	TRBJ1-2	NA	CASSFDAGRYNYGYTF	TGTGCCAGCAGTTTTGATGCAGGGAGGTACAACTATGGCTACACCTTC
NA	TRBV28	TRBJ2-7	NA	CASSFTGLVFYEQYF	TGTGCCAGCAGTTTCACGGGACTTGTTTTCTACGAGCAGTACTTC
NA	TRBV6-4	TRBJ2-2	few	CASSDNRETGELFF	TGTGCCAGCAGTGACAATCGGGAGACCGGGGAGCTGTTTTTT
TRBD1	TRBV25-1	TRBJ2-7	NA	CASSDHTGDEQYF	TGTGCCAGCAGTGACCATACAGGGGACGAGCAGTACTTC
TRBD2	TRBV5-1	TRBJ2-7	NA	CASSLTSGDFSYERYF	TGCGCCAGCAGCTTGACTAGCGGCGATTTCTCCTACGAGCGGTACTTC
NA	TRBV2	TRBJ1-2	NA	CASTTNPGEGDGYTF	TGTGCCAGCACTACGAACCCAGGGGAAGGGGATGGCTACACCTTC
TRBD1	TRBV29-1	TRBJ2-7	NA	CSVCSTGDSYEQYF	TGCAGCGTTTGTTCGACAGGGGACAGTTACGAGCAGTACTTC
NA	TRBV6-5	TRBJ1-2	NA	CASSYYAGLSPYGYTF	TGTGCCAGCAGTTACTACGCGGGACTATCGCCCTATGGCTACACCTTC
TRBD2	TRBV28	TRBJ2-1	once	CASSSTSGHRYNEQFF	TGTGCCAGCAGTTCGACTAGCGGTCATAGGTACAATGAGCAGTTCTTC
NA	TRBV27	TRBJ2-5	NA	CASSLVSSGRVRQETQYF	TGTGCCAGCAGTTTAGTTAGTTCCGGCAGGGTCAGACAAGAGACCCAGTACTTC
NA	TRBV6-4	TRBJ2-3	NA	CASSPSFRDTQYF	TGTGCCAGCAGCCCCTCTTTCCGGGATACGCAGTATTTT
TRBD1	TRBV28	TRBJ1-2	NA	CASSFRRQGARGYTF	TGTGCCAGCAGTTTTCGGCGACAGGGGGCGAGGGGCTACACCTTC
NA	TRBV27	TRBJ1-1	NA	CASSLGGPNTEAFF	TGTGCCAGCAGTTTGGGGGGGCCGAACACTGAAGCTTTCTTT
NA	TRBV6-1	TRBJ2-3	few	CAYHLLTDTQYF	TGTGCCTACCACCTATTAACAGATACGCAGTATTTT
NA	TRBV7-8	TRBJ2-1	NA	CASSLRGGGEQFF	TGTGCCAGCAGCTTGCGGGGTGGGGGTGAGCAGTTCTTC
NA	TRBV27	TRBJ2-3	NA	CASSIPSSGHTDTQYF	TGTGCCAGCAGTATCCCGTCCAGCGGGCACACAGATACGCAGTATTTT
NA	TRBV27	TRBJ1-3	NA	CASSSRRAGNTIYF	TGTGCCAGCAGTTCCAGGCGAGCTGGAAACACCATATATTTT
TRBD1	TRBV28	TRBJ2-7	once	CASSNRDRSYEQYF	TGTGCCAGCAGTAACCGGGACAGAAGCTACGAGCAGTACTTC
TRBD2	TRBV7-6	TRBJ2-7	NA	CASSLALAGESTYEQYF	TGTGCCAGCAGCTTAGCGCTAGCGGGAGAAAGTACCTACGAGCAGTACTTC
TRBD1	TRBV5-4	TRBJ2-1	once	CASRPSGTENEQFF	TGTGCCAGCAGACCCTCCGGGACAGAGAATGAGCAGTTCTTC
TRBD2	TRBV11-2	TRBJ2-1	once	CATVRGLAGGPDNEQFF	TGTGCCACCGTCCGGGGACTAGCGGGAGGACCTGACAATGAGCAGTTCTTC
TRBD2	TRBV7-6	TRBJ2-1	NA	CASRASGRTYEQFF	TGTGCCAGCAGAGCTAGCGGGAGAACGTATGAGCAGTTCTTC
NA	TRBV5-4	TRBJ1-1	NA	CASSNPGTPHSEAFF	TGTGCCAGCAGCAATCCCGGGACACCACACTCAGAAGCTTTCTTT
TRBD1	TRBV27	TRBJ1-1	NA	CASSLLNADREAFF	TGTGCCAGCAGTTTACTTAACGCGGACAGGGAAGCTTTCTTT
NA	TRBV5-1	TRBJ2-1	NA	CASSFGHLYNEQFF	TGCGCCAGCAGCTTCGGACACCTCTACAATGAGCAGTTCTTC